Sequencing of this T cell receptor (beta chain) was carried out in a study of beta chain features in type 1 diabetes. This clone was seen a few times. The sequenced template was cDNA made from the entire isolated RNA. The data were produced by immunoSEQ multiplex PCR, yet TCRdb's version contains in-frame clones alone and is incomplete. The table includes 300,000 to 450,000 clones, 15% to 20% detected once. V lost 1 base to trimming and J lost 1 base, with 5 bases between them. The CDR3 contains 14 residues. Germline CDR1 is SGHTA and CDR2 is FQGNSA. The sequence was obtained from a woman under 30 in good health. Sequencing was carried out using naive CD4+ T cells from blood. J is TRBJ2-4 and V is TRBV7-2, with D uncertain. CDR3 DNA sequence: TGTGCCAGCAGCTTAGGAAGCGCCAAAAACATTCAGTACTTC. Its translation is CASSLGSAKNIQYF.